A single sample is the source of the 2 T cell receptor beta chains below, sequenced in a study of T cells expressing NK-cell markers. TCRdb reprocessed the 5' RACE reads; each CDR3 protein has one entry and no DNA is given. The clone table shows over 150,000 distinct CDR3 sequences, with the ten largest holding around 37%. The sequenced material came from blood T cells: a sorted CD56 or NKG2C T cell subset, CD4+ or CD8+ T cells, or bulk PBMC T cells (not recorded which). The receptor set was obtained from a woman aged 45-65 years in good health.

CDR3 loop: CSVAYSAGGTDTQYF. The V gene is TRBV29-1, the J gene TRBJ2-3; the D call from TCRdb, TRBD2, cannot be confirmed without DNA. CDR1 and CDR2 (germline): SQVTM, ANQGSEA. There are 15 residues in the CDR3.

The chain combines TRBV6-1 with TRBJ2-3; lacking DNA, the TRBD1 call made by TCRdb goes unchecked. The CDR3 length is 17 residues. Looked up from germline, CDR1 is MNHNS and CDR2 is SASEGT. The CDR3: CASSERGFATRTDTQYF.